A selection of T cell receptor beta chains follows, all from one sample in a study of T cells in Graves' hyperthyroidism and ophthalmopathy. TCRdb re-called the multiplex PCR reads through MiXCR, storing one row per CDR3 protein. The sample gives some 490,000 distinct CDR3 sequences, 22% of which show up once; roughly 49% is in the top ten. Input material: blood. These receptors originate from a woman between 70 and 85 years old with Graves' ophthalmopathy. Both conserved end residues are part of each CDR3. A D gene is named only where the DNA matches it firmly. Clone size is not always given. Where it is, it says once, few, many or a class for expanded clones.

CASYTGGITEAFF,TGTGCCAGCTACACAGGGGGTATAACTGAAGCTTTCTTT,TRBJ1-1,TRBV28,TRBD1,.
CASSVGVGEQYF,TGTGCCAGCAGTGTCGGGGTGGGCGAGCAGTACTTC,TRBJ2-7,TRBV12-3/TRBV12-4,.,many
CASSQDQVRGTSTDTQYF,TGCGCCAGCAGCCAAGATCAAGTCAGGGGGACTAGCACAGATACGCAGTATTTT,TRBJ2-3,TRBV4-1,.,.
CATSSLPTSEQYF,TGTGCCACCAGCAGTTTACCGACAAGCGAGCAGTACTTC,TRBJ2-7,TRBV15,.,few
CATSDFPSTEAFF,TGTGCCACCAGTGATTTTCCCAGCACTGAAGCTTTCTTT,TRBJ1-1,TRBV24-1,.,.
CASTPRTASSYNEQFF,TGTGCCAGTACCCCTCGGACGGCAAGCTCCTACAATGAGCAGTTCTTC,TRBJ2-1,TRBV19,.,.
CASSGHGNTEAFF,TGTGCCAGCAGCGGACACGGGAACACTGAAGCTTTCTTT,TRBJ1-1,TRBV2,.,few
CASSLIKDPVSTEAFF,TGTGCCAGCAGCTTAATTAAGGACCCGGTGAGCACTGAAGCTTTCTTT,TRBJ1-1,TRBV7-3,.,many
CASSPRLAGEDYEQYF,TGTGCCAGCAGCCCCCGACTAGCGGGAGAGGACTACGAGCAGTACTTC,TRBJ2-7,TRBV9,TRBD2,many
CASSSSTRTSGRNEQFF,TGTGCCAGCAGCTCCTCAACCCGGACTAGCGGGAGGAATGAGCAGTTCTTC,TRBJ2-1,TRBV7-9,TRBD2,.
CASSQGQGPNIQYF,TGCGCCAGCAGCCAAGGTCAAGGCCCAAACATTCAGTACTTC,TRBJ2-4,TRBV4-1,.,.
CASRRTSMNTEAFF,TGTGCCAGCAGACGGACAAGTATGAACACTGAAGCTTTCTTT,TRBJ1-1,TRBV28,.,many
CSARDRVRVSTDTQYF,TGCAGTGCTAGAGATCGCGTCAGGGTTTCCACAGATACGCAGTATTTT,TRBJ2-3,TRBV20-1,.,few
CATSSLRTGGDEQFF,TGTGCCACCAGCAGCTTACGGACAGGGGGGGATGAGCAGTTCTTC,TRBJ2-1,TRBV15,TRBD1,.
CASSLSGRRLAGYTF,TGTGCCAGCAGTTTATCTGGCAGAAGGCTGGCTGGCTACACCTTC,TRBJ1-2,TRBV28,.,many
CASSYAGGYGYTF,TGTGCCAGCAGTTACGCAGGGGGCTATGGCTACACCTTC,TRBJ1-2,TRBV6-6,TRBD1,.
CASSLTPVEYTF,TGTGCCAGCAGTTTGACACCTGTAGAGTACACCTTC,TRBJ1-2,TRBV28,.,few
CASRPGTGFDEQFF,TGTGCCAGCAGACCCGGGACAGGGTTCGATGAGCAGTTCTTC,TRBJ2-1,TRBV6-1,TRBD1,.
CASSDLKGGLAGAEQYF,TGTGCCAGCAGTGATTTAAAGGGGGGACTAGCGGGAGCGGAGCAGTACTTC,TRBJ2-7,TRBV2,TRBD2,.
CASSHLGDSYNEQFF,TGCGCCAGCAGCCACTTGGGGGACTCCTACAATGAGCAGTTCTTC,TRBJ2-1,TRBV7-9,.,.
CASSESPNTEAFF,TGTGCCAGCAGCGAGTCACCGAACACTGAAGCTTTCTTT,TRBJ1-1,TRBV9,.,few
CSVQNARASYEQYF,TGCAGCGTTCAAAACGCGCGGGCCTCCTACGAGCAGTACTTC,TRBJ2-7,TRBV29-1,.,.
CASSLRTSGRDNEQFF,TGTGCCAGCAGCTTAAGGACTAGCGGGAGGGACAATGAGCAGTTCTTC,TRBJ2-1,TRBV11-3,TRBD2,few
CASSLVPGRTQYF,TGTGCCAGCAGCTTAGTTCCAGGGAGGACCCAGTACTTC,TRBJ2-5,TRBV7-8,.,few
CASRASTGELFF,TGTGCCAGCAGAGCTAGCACCGGGGAGCTGTTTTTT,TRBJ2-2,TRBV3-1,.,.
CASSPDHEQFF,TGTGCCAGCAGTCCCGATCATGAGCAGTTCTTC,TRBJ2-1,TRBV6-2/TRBV6-3,.,.
CASSRDRDYEQYF,TGTGCCAGCAGTCGGGACAGGGACTACGAGCAGTACTTC,TRBJ2-7,TRBV6-2/TRBV6-3,TRBD1,many
CASSQQVASTDTQYF,TGCGCCAGCAGCCAACAGGTCGCCAGCACAGATACGCAGTATTTT,TRBJ2-3,TRBV4-1,.,.
CASSPGTSTDTQYF,TGTGCCAGCAGCCCCGGGACCAGCACAGATACGCAGTATTTT,TRBJ2-3,TRBV7-2,.,many
CSVVWFLAQETQYF,TGCAGCGTTGTGTGGTTTCTGGCTCAAGAGACCCAGTACTTC,TRBJ2-5,TRBV29-1,.,.
CASSSSDRLNREQYF,TGCGCCAGCAGCTCCAGCGACAGGCTAAACCGTGAGCAGTACTTC,TRBJ2-7,TRBV5-1,.,.
CASSVDFAGQVLFF,TGTGCCAGCAGCGTCGATTTTGCGGGACAGGTACTGTTTTTT,TRBJ1-4,TRBV9,TRBD1,few